This T cell receptor beta chain was captured in a study of response to subunit inactivated influenza vaccine. Notes on the study in general: The authors put forward the suggestion that each seasonal influenza vaccination may bring in only a limited number of new T cells.

TCRdb independently ran MiXCR on the RT-PCR reads; one entry per CDR3 protein. The table records about 650,000 distinct CDR3 sequences, about a sixth of them present only once. A remark on this clonotype: Its antigen is as yet unknown.

From germline, CDR1 is SGHAT and CDR2 FQNNGV. Trimming took 2 bases from V and 0 from J, leaving 13 bases between them. This CDR3 spans 16 amino acids. The sample in question was PBMCs from blood, obtained about 12 days after vaccination. This clonotype originated in a man aged 45 to 65 who received an inactivated influenza vaccine. This chain links TRBV11-2 with TRBJ1-2; D gene unclear. The CDR3 is CASSLSTALANYGYTF. CDR3 bases: TGTGCCAGCAGCTTATCTACGGCTTTAGCTAACTATGGCTACACCTTC.